The 31 T cell receptor beta chains presented below share a single source sample, sequenced in a study of cytomegalovirus exposure and HLA in healthy donors. PCR primers comprised 60 Vbeta and 13 Jbeta primers. The data were produced by immunoSEQ multiplex PCR, yet TCRdb's version contains in-frame clones alone and is incomplete. This table has 95,000 to 150,000 clones, about 81% appearing once. Sequencing used PBMCs. All receptors derive from a woman under 40 in good health and CMV-seronegative.

The chain recombines TRBV30 with TRBJ1-3, with TRBD1 as a possible D gene (5 bases). Trimming removed 0 bases from V and 2 bases from J, with 5 bases in between. CDR3 length equals 13 residues. The V gene's germline CDR1 is GTSNPN and CDR2 SVGIG (reference sequence). CDR3 amino acids: CAWSVGAGNTIYF. As DNA, the CDR3 is TGTGCCTGGAGTGTAGGGGCTGGAAACACCATATATTTT.

The rearrangement links TRBV2 to TRBJ1-1; unclear D gene. With 4 bases removed from V and 0 bases from J, the gap between germline ends came to 6 bases. Germline V gene sequence: CDR1 SNHLY, CDR2 FYNNEI. The CDR3 contains 13 residues. For the CDR3, the DNA is TGTGCCAGCAGTGGTTCCGTGAACACTGAAGCTTTCTTT. Amino acids: CASSGSVNTEAFF.

The rearrangement uses TRBV7-9 and TRBJ1-2; weak D call: TRBD1 (5 bases). CDR3 size: 13 residues. Germline V CDR1 and CDR2: SEHNR, FQNEAQ (reference sequence). The V gene lost 1 base and the J gene lost 11 bases, with 14 bases spanning the gap. The CDR3 DNA sequence: TGTGCCAGCAGCTTAGTACAGGCCAGGATTTACACCTTC. Residues: CASSLVQARIYTF.

The chain combines TRBV6-6 with TRBJ1-1, with D hard to call. Germline assignment: CDR1 MNHNY and CDR2 SVGAGI (reference sequence). Deletions cut 0 bases from V and 5 bases from J, with 10 bases between. The CDR3 length is 14 residues. The chain's CDR3 is CASSYSMRETEAFF. The CDR3 bases are TGTGCCAGCAGTTACTCGATGAGGGAAACTGAAGCTTTCTTT.

The chain carries TRBV27 and TRBJ2-1, with a tentative D call TRBD2 (5 bases). V was cut by 0 bases and J by 0 bases, with 9 bases left in between. Germline loops: CDR1 MNHEY, CDR2 SMNVEV (reference sequence). The CDR3 totals 16 residues. The CDR3 reads CASSLSSGVSYNEQFF. The CDR3 DNA sequence: TGTGCCAGCAGTTTATCATCCGGGGTCTCCTACAATGAGCAGTTCTTC.

This chain joins TRBV9 and TRBJ2-7; tentative D call: TRBD1 (5 bases). The CDR3 covers 14 residues. V shed 0 bases and J shed 3 bases, with 10 bases lying between them. CDR1 and CDR2 (germline): SGDLS, YYNGEE. The CDR3 bases are TGTGCCAGCAGCGTAGAAACAGGAATCTACGAGCAGTACTTC. Amino acid sequence: CASSVETGIYEQYF.

The sample holds one count of this clone. The chain couples TRBV28 to TRBJ2-1, with D maybe TRBD1 (6 bases). Germline V gene lookup returns CDR1 MDHEN and CDR2 SYDVKM. With 7 bases removed from V and 8 bases from J, the gap between germline ends came to 18 bases. This CDR3 region has 14 residues. CDR3 residues: CASTLLAQGHEQFF. CDR3 DNA: TGTGCCAGCACCCTCCTTGCACAGGGTCATGAGCAGTTCTTC.

The chain couples TRBV6-1 to TRBJ2-2, with D maybe TRBD1 (5 bases). This CDR3 region has 15 residues. Looked up from germline, CDR1 is MNHNS and CDR2 is SASEGT. V lost 2 bases, J lost 7 bases, and 14 bases lay in between. This chain's CDR3 is CASSENGQFIGELFF. CDR3 coding DNA: TGTGCCAGCAGTGAAAACGGACAATTTATCGGGGAGCTGTTTTTT.

This clone was detected only a few times. The genes are TRBV9 and TRBJ2-3; 11 bases match TRBD2. With V trimmed by 2 bases and J by 3 bases, 5 bases remained unmatched. Germline CDR1 is SGDLS and CDR2 is YYNGEE. The CDR3 length is 16 residues. The CDR3 spells CASSVSGTSGTDTQYF. The CDR3 DNA sequence: TGTGCCAGCAGCGTCAGTGGGACTAGCGGAACAGATACGCAGTATTTT.

The chain couples TRBV19 to TRBJ2-7; unclear D gene. The CDR3 runs to 13 residues. The V end was cut by 0 bases, the J end by 2 bases, with 5 bases between. Germline V CDR1 and CDR2: LNHDA, SQIVND (reference sequence). The CDR3 is CASSIDLPYEQYF. CDR3 coding DNA: TGTGCCAGTAGTATAGATCTCCCCTACGAGCAGTACTTC. Using reference TRBV19 and TRBJ2-7 for the parts outside the CDR3, the full variable domain is DGGITQSPKYLFRKEGQNVTLSCEQNLNHDAMYWYRQDPGQGLRLIYYSQIVNDFQKGDIAEGYSVSREKKESFPLTVTSAQKNPTAFYLCASSIDLPYEQYFGPGTRLTVT.

This clone was detected only once. The rearrangement joins TRBV7-6 to TRBJ2-7, with TRBD1 identical over 9 bases. The CDR3 has 13 residues. Germline-derived CDR1 and CDR2 are SGHVS and FNYEAQ. V lost 5 bases to trimming and J lost 5 bases; unmatched junction nucleotides: 4. CDR3 in DNA: TGTGCCAGCAGCCACGGACAGGGGAACGAGCAGTACTTC. It codes for CASSHGQGNEQYF. Full variable domain (missing parts from reference TRBV7-6 and TRBJ2-7): GAGVSQSPRYKVTKRGQDVALRCDPISGHVSLYWYRQALGQGPEFLTYFNYEAQQDKSGLPNDRFSAERPEGSISTLTIQRTEQRDSAMYRCASSHGQGNEQYFGPGTRLTVT.

This rearrangement joins TRBV7-2 to TRBJ2-1; D not certain. The V gene lost 2 bases and the J gene lost 2 bases, with 7 bases spanning the gap. Germline V gene sequence: CDR1 SGHTA, CDR2 FQGNSA. This CDR3 has 14 residues. The DNA for the CDR3 is TGTGCCAGCAGCTTAACCCTACCCTACAATGAGCAGTTCTTC. This translates into CASSLTLPYNEQFF.

This clone was observed once. The chain uses TRBV5-1 and TRBJ1-4; D perhaps matches TRBD1 (6 bases). Looked up from germline, CDR1 is SGHRS and CDR2 is YFSETQ. V gave up 1 base and J gave up 4 bases, with 11 bases separating them. The CDR3 sequence is 15 residues long. CDR3: CASSLPTGNNEKLFF. CDR3 coding DNA: TGCGCCAGCAGCTTGCCGACAGGAAATAATGAAAAACTGTTTTTT. The full variable domain, in which reference TRBV5-1 and TRBJ1-4 provide the parts outside the CDR3, is KAGVTQTPRYLIKTRGQQVTLSCSPISGHRSVSWYQQTPGQGLQFLFEYFSETQRNKGNFPGRFSGRQFSNSRSEMNVSTLELGDSALYLCASSLPTGNNEKLFFGSGTQLSVL.

The V gene is TRBV29-1, the J gene TRBJ2-3; D unclear. Trimming shortened V by 6 bases and J by 6 bases, and 4 bases separated the two germline ends. This CDR3 spans 9 amino acids. Germline V gene lookup returns CDR1 SQVTM and CDR2 ANQGSEA. The CDR3 sequence is CSVGDTQYF. The CDR3 nucleotides read TGCAGCGTCGGGGATACGCAGTATTTT.

The chain employs TRBV9 and TRBJ2-3; TRBD1 matches 8 bases. Germline V CDR1 and CDR2: SGDLS, YYNGEE. The length of the CDR3 is 15 residues. Trimming removed 4 bases from V and 2 bases from J; junction bases left unmatched: 6. The CDR3 region has the DNA TGTGCCAGCAGCAGACAACAGGGGGACACAGATACGCAGTATTTT. As protein: CASSRQQGDTDTQYF.

This clone showed up just a few times. The rearrangement links TRBV30 to TRBJ1-3, with unresolved D. Germline V gene sequence: CDR1 GTSNPN, CDR2 SVGIG (reference sequence). V lost 5 bases and J 4 bases, leaving 15 bases between the germline ends. There are 14 residues in the CDR3. The CDR3 coding sequence is TGTGCCTGGCTTACGAGTTCGGGGGGAAACACCATATATTTT. It codes for CAWLTSSGGNTIYF. Looking up the rest from reference TRBV30 and TRBJ1-3 gives the full variable domain: SQTIHQWPATLVQPVGSPLSLECTVEGTSNPNLYWYRQAAGRGLQLLFYSVGIGQISSEVPQNLSASRPQDRQFILSSKKLLLSDSGFYLCAWLTSSGGNTIYFGEGSWLTVV.

The genes are TRBV11-2 and TRBJ2-7; TRBD1 aligns across 9 bases. The CDR3 spans 14 residues. Germline V gene data show CDR1 as SGHAT and CDR2 as FQNNGV. V was clipped by 6 bases and J by 4 bases; unmatched bases: 7. This chain's CDR3 is CASRYGTGRYEQYF. DNA for the CDR3: TGTGCCAGCAGGTACGGGACAGGGCGGTACGAGCAGTACTTC.

This clone was detected only a few times. The V call is TRBV7-9, the J call TRBJ1-2; D is undetermined. The CDR3 runs to 15 residues. V lost 6 bases, J lost 0 bases, and 14 bases lay in between. CDR1 and CDR2 from the germline V gene are SEHNR and FQNEAQ (reference sequence). The CDR3 nucleotides read TGTGCCAGCAGTATGCTGAGAGAAGCTAACTATGGCTACACCTTC. This codes for CASSMLREANYGYTF.

The chain has TRBV5-6 and TRBJ1-6; 7 bases fit TRBD1. The germline V gene has CDR1 SGHDT and CDR2 YYEEEE. The V segment lost 0 bases and the J segment 14 bases; nucleotides outside the gene matches: 20. The CDR3 is 18 residues long. The CDR3 is CASSLEGATQSPTGSLHF. The CDR3 DNA follows: TGTGCCAGCAGCTTGGAGGGGGCCACCCAGTCCCCGACGGGATCCCTCCACTTT.

This chain links TRBV27 with TRBJ2-5, with TRBD2 matching 7 bases. The V gene end was trimmed by 8 bases and the J gene end by 1 base; junction bases not matched to a gene: 7. The CDR3 covers 14 residues. Germline V gene data show CDR1 as MNHEY and CDR2 as SMNVEV (reference sequence). This chain's CDR3 is CASGGGFGQETQYF. The CDR3 DNA is TGTGCCAGCGGGGGGGGTTTCGGCCAAGAGACCCAGTACTTC.

The chain carries TRBV7-8 and TRBJ1-2; unclear D gene. The CDR3 sequence is 11 residues long. Trimming took off 4 bases at V and 8 bases at J, with 8 bases between the two ends. Germline assignment: CDR1 SGHVS and CDR2 FQNEAQ. CDR3 coding DNA: TGTGCCAGCAGCTCCGGACTAGGCTACACCTTC. The encoded protein is CASSSGLGYTF. The full variable domain, rest sourced from reference TRBV7-8 and TRBJ1-2, is GAGVSQSPRYKVAKRGQDVALRCDPISGHVSLFWYQQALGQGPEFLTYFQNEAQLDKSGLPSDRFFAERPEGSVSTLKIQRTQQEDSAVYLCASSSGLGYTFGSGTRLTVV.

This rearrangement joins TRBV30 to TRBJ2-1, with 10 bases lining up with TRBD2. Germline-derived CDR1 and CDR2 are GTSNPN and SVGIG (reference sequence). J gave up 0 bases and V 4 bases, and 12 bases lay outside the gene matches. This CDR3 comprises 18 residues. The CDR3 DNA reads TGTGCCTGGAAGGTGGGACTAGCGAAATCGAGCTCCTACAATGAGCAGTTCTTC. It translates to CAWKVGLAKSSSYNEQFF.

In its sample, this clone was seen a few times. V and J are TRBV5-5 and TRBJ1-5; TRBD1 is a possible D gene (5 bases). The germline V gene encodes CDR1 SGHKS and CDR2 YYEKEE (reference sequence). Trimming removed 1 base from V and 5 bases from J, with 16 bases in between. The CDR3 has 16 residues. CDR3 residues: CASSLWQTGAHQPQHF. CDR3 bases: TGTGCCAGCAGCTTGTGGCAAACTGGGGCTCATCAGCCCCAGCATTTT.

The rearrangement links TRBV11-2 to TRBJ2-2, with TRBD2 identical over 9 bases. Germline-derived CDR1 and CDR2 are SGHAT and FQNNGV. This CDR3 region has 17 residues. The V segment lost 3 bases and the J segment 6 bases; nucleotides outside the gene matches: 11. CDR3 nucleotides: TGTGCCAGCAGCTTGGCGGGAGGGGGGGTCGGGGCCGGGGAGCTGTTTTTT. As protein: CASSLAGGGVGAGELFF. Based on the CDR3 plus reference TRBV11-2 and TRBJ2-2, the full variable domain is EAGVAQSPRYKIIEKRQSVAFWCNPISGHATLYWYQQILGQGPKLLIQFQNNGVVDDSQLPKDRFSAERLKGVDSTLKIQPAKLEDSAVYLCASSLAGGGVGAGELFFGEGSRLTVL.

This clone was counted between two and nine times. The chain carries TRBV7-3 and TRBJ2-7, with a tentative D call TRBD2 (5 bases). The CDR3 contains 14 residues. Germline values: CDR1 SGHTA, CDR2 FQGTGA. Trimming took off 1 base at V and 2 bases at J, with 9 bases between the two ends. The CDR3 protein is CASSLMSGTYEQYF. CDR3 sequence (DNA): TGTGCCAGCAGCTTAATGTCCGGGACCTACGAGCAGTACTTC.

The rearrangement links TRBV4-1 to TRBJ2-1; D is undetermined. Germline CDR1 and CDR2: MGHRA and YSYEKL. V lost 1 base and J 0 bases, leaving 13 bases between the germline ends. This CDR3 is built from 17 residues. The CDR3 sequence is CASSQAHRGGSYNEQFF. CDR3 DNA: TGCGCCAGCAGCCAAGCCCACCGCGGTGGCTCCTACAATGAGCAGTTCTTC.

This clone was picked up a small number of times. V gene TRBV19 combines with J gene TRBJ2-1; 7 nucleotides line up with TRBD1. Germline values: CDR1 LNHDA, CDR2 SQIVND (reference sequence). V shed 4 bases, J shed 0 bases, and the junction held 9 bases outside the gene matches. The CDR3 has 17 residues. CDR3 residues: CASSRTGASSSYNEQFF. The CDR3, as DNA: TGTGCCAGTAGTAGGACAGGCGCATCGAGCTCCTACAATGAGCAGTTCTTC.

The chain has TRBV6-6 and TRBJ1-2; a weak D match, TRBD1 (5 bases). Germline V lookup: CDR1 MNHNY, CDR2 SVGAGI (reference sequence). Trimming left V 4 bases short and J 0 bases short, with 12 bases between. CDR3 length equals 15 residues. CDR3 sequence reads: CASSFGGNTNYGYTF. The CDR3 nucleotides are TGTGCCAGCAGTTTTGGGGGGAATACTAACTATGGCTACACCTTC.

This chain uses TRBV29-1 with TRBJ1-1; D call uncertain. The CDR3 runs to 13 residues. The V gene's germline CDR1 is SQVTM and CDR2 ANQGSEA. The ends were cut back, 4 bases at V and 2 bases at J, with 11 bases in the middle. The CDR3 sequence: CSVVVMLNTEAFF. CDR3 bases: TGCAGCGTTGTAGTCATGCTAAACACTGAAGCTTTCTTT.

The chain links TRBV7-2 to TRBJ2-1, with D perhaps matching TRBD2 (6 bases). This CDR3 comprises 17 residues. V shed 4 bases and J shed 1 base, with 17 bases lying between them. Germline CDR1 SGHTA, CDR2 FQGNSA. CDR3 loop: CASSSQGGGSSYNEQFF. The CDR3 DNA reads as TGTGCCAGCAGCTCCCAAGGAGGAGGGAGTTCCTACAATGAGCAGTTCTTC.

V is TRBV28 and J is TRBJ1-1; maybe TRBD1 (6 bases). V was trimmed by 6 bases and J by 10 bases, leaving 15 bases between them. Germline V lookup: CDR1 MDHEN, CDR2 SYDVKM. The CDR3 runs to 12 residues. CDR3 region: CASRSTGGLAFF. In DNA form, the CDR3 reads TGTGCCAGCAGATCGACTGGGGGCTTAGCTTTCTTT.